A selection of T cell receptor beta chains follows, all from one sample in a study of metastatic and nonmetastatic thyroid tumors. MiXCR reprocessed the PCR reads for TCRdb. The table lists 85,000 to 95,000 clones, just under 15% of them singletons. The specimen sequenced was blood. The source of these receptors is a female donor with papillary thyroid cancer or a benign thyroid nodule (not recorded which). Some clones in this sample may be carry-over from other donors' samples. CDR3s include the opening cysteine and the closing phenylalanine or tryptophan. D genes are given only for firm matches. The size of a clone is reported for some rows only, either as once, few or many, or as a class for expanded clones.

d_call	v_call	j_call	clone_size	cdr3_nt	cdr3_aa
.	TRBV12-3/TRBV12-4	TRBJ2-3	many	TGTGCCAGCACCATCGGTCCCGGCACAGATACGCAGTATTTT	CASTIGPGTDTQYF
.	TRBV7-9	TRBJ2-3	many	TGTGCCAGCAGCTTAGGGTTACGCACAGATACGCAGTATTTT	CASSLGLRTDTQYF
.	TRBV4-1	TRBJ1-2	many	TGCGCCAGCACCTCAACTACGCAGGGAGCGAGGGTAGGCTATGGCTACACCTTC	CASTSTTQGARVGYGYTF
.	TRBV6-2/TRBV6-3	TRBJ1-3	many	TGTGCCAGCATCCGGACAGCCTCTGGAAACACCATATATTTT	CASIRTASGNTIYF
.	TRBV11-1	TRBJ2-7	many	TGTGCCAGCAGCTTTGCCCCCCCTGGCGCAGGGCAAGCTCTCGAGCAGTACTTC	CASSFAPPGAGQALEQYF
.	TRBV7-3	TRBJ2-3	many	TGTGCCAGCAGCTTAGGAGGGACAGATACGCAGTATTTT	CASSLGGTDTQYF
TRBD1	TRBV5-1	TRBJ2-3	many	TGCGCCAGCAGACCGGGACAGACCACAGATACGCAGTATTTT	CASRPGQTTDTQYF
TRBD1	TRBV7-9	TRBJ1-4	many	TGTGCCAGCAGCTCGGGACAGAGGAATGAAAAACTGTTTTTT	CASSSGQRNEKLFF
.	TRBV5-4	TRBJ1-2	.	TGTGCCAGCAGCTTGGAGGCAGCGCGTTGGGGCTACACCTTC	CASSLEAARWGYTF
TRBD1	TRBV13	TRBJ1-4	many	TGTGCCAGCAGTCCGGGAGGGACAGGGGATGAAAAACTGTTTTTT	CASSPGGTGDEKLFF
.	TRBV6-2/TRBV6-3	TRBJ1-5	.	TGTGCCAGCAGTCACCCTAACAGTGCAAGACAGCCCCAGCATTTT	CASSHPNSARQPQHF
.	TRBV28	TRBJ1-2	many	TGTGCCAGCAGTTTATTCGCCGATTATGGCTACACCTTC	CASSLFADYGYTF
TRBD2	TRBV28	TRBJ2-5	many	TGTGCCAGCTCCCGGGGGGTGTTGGGGAAGACCCAGTACTTC	CASSRGVLGKTQYF
.	TRBV6-1	TRBJ2-3	many	TGTGCCAGCAGTGAATTCGGGACTGCGAAAGATACGCAGTATTTT	CASSEFGTAKDTQYF
.	TRBV11-3	TRBJ2-1	many	TGTGCCAGCAGCTTAGATCGGGGCGATGAGCAGTTCTTC	CASSLDRGDEQFF
.	TRBV13	TRBJ2-7	many	TGTGCCAGCAGCCCAAAGAGGGACTTCTCGAACTCCTACGAGCAGTACTTC	CASSPKRDFSNSYEQYF
TRBD1	TRBV19	TRBJ2-1	few	TGTGTCAGTAGTATCGGGGACAGGTTTTCCCGCCCCTACAATGAGCAGTTCTTC	CVSSIGDRFSRPYNEQFF
TRBD1	TRBV28	TRBJ2-1	.	TGTGCCAGCAGTTTCGGGTCCGAGTACTGGGACAGGGGGGTCAAGAATGAGCAGTTCTTC	CASSFGSEYWDRGVKNEQFF
TRBD2	TRBV20-1	TRBJ2-7	.	TGCAGTGCTAGACAACTAGCGGAGCCGTACGAGCAGTACTTC	CSARQLAEPYEQYF
.	TRBV11-1	TRBJ2-2	.	TGTGCCAGCAGCCCCTTAGGTGGAAACAACACCGGGGAGATGTTTTTT	CASSPLGGNNTGEMFF
.	TRBV2	TRBJ1-2	.	TGTGCCAGCAAAACGGAGGGACACTTTGGCTACACCTTC	CASKTEGHFGYTF
.	TRBV5-8	TRBJ1-5	.	TGTGCCAGCAGCTTGAGGGGTCCGTTGCATCAGCCCCAGCATTTT	CASSLRGPLHQPQHF
TRBD2	TRBV10-2	TRBJ2-2	many	TGCGCCAGCAGTGAGTCGGGAGGGCCCGGGGAGCTGTTTTTT	CASSESGGPGELFF
.	TRBV5-1	TRBJ1-1	.	TGCGCCAGCAGCCCTTCGGTTATGAGCCTTGGGGGCAGCACTGAAGCTTTCTTT	CASSPSVMSLGGSTEAFF
.	TRBV30	TRBJ1-6	many	TGTGCCTGGAGTAGGAGGGGAAATTCACCCCTCCACTTT	CAWSRRGNSPLHF
.	TRBV6-4	TRBJ2-1	many	TGTGCCAGCAGTGACTCGCTGAGGGGAGGTTACAATGAGCAGTTCTTC	CASSDSLRGGYNEQFF
TRBD1	TRBV11-2	TRBJ1-2	.	TGTGCCAGCAGCTTAGGAACCCACGAACAGGGGACGAGGATCTATGGCTACACCTTC	CASSLGTHEQGTRIYGYTF
TRBD2	TRBV6-4	TRBJ2-3	many	TGTGCCAGCAGCAAACTAGCGGGGGATACGCAGTATTTT	CASSKLAGDTQYF
TRBD1	TRBV11-2	TRBJ2-7	many	TGTGCCAGCAGCTTATTCGGGACAGGGGACCCCTACGAGCAGTACTTC	CASSLFGTGDPYEQYF
.	TRBV6-5	TRBJ1-6	.	TGTGCCAGCAGTTACTCGAATCAAGGAGAAACCTATAATTCAACCCTCCACTTT	CASSYSNQGETYNSTLHF
.	TRBV11-3	TRBJ2-7	many	TGTGCCAGCAGCTTAGAAACCGGGGACGAGCAGTACTTC	CASSLETGDEQYF
.	TRBV5-1	TRBJ2-5	many	TGCGCCAGCAGCTTGGGGGGCGAAAAGACCCAGTACTTC	CASSLGGEKTQYF
.	TRBV6-2/TRBV6-3	TRBJ2-3	many	TGTGCCAGCAGTTATGGAGATAGCACAGATACGCAGTATTTT	CASSYGDSTDTQYF
TRBD1	TRBV10-3	TRBJ2-3	many	TGTGCCATCAGTGAAGGACAGGGGCGACTCACAGATACGCAGTATTTT	CAISEGQGRLTDTQYF
.	TRBV30	TRBJ1-2	many	TGTGCCTGGGGAGAAGGGTCCTATGGCTACACCTTC	CAWGEGSYGYTF
.	TRBV30	TRBJ2-3	.	TGTGCCTGGAGTGATCCCCTACCAGATACGCAGTATTTT	CAWSDPLPDTQYF
.	TRBV20-1	TRBJ1-2	many	TGCAGTGCTAGAGTGGGGGGTCCTGGGGGCTACACCTTC	CSARVGGPGGYTF
.	TRBV19	TRBJ1-6	.	TGTGCCAGTAGTGCGAGTATTAATTCACGCCTCCACTTT	CASSASINSRLHF
.	TRBV20-1	TRBJ2-1	many	TGCAGTGCGAGAAGGACAGACTCCTACAATGAGCAGTTCTTC	CSARRTDSYNEQFF
.	TRBV28	TRBJ2-2	many	TGTGCCAGCACGAGGCGCGCGAACACCGGGGAGCTGTTTTTT	CASTRRANTGELFF
.	TRBV12-3/TRBV12-4	TRBJ1-5	many	TGTGCCAGCAGTTTAGGGGGAAGAAGATCTAATCAGCCCCAGCATTTT	CASSLGGRRSNQPQHF
TRBD2	TRBV27	TRBJ2-1	many	TGTGCCAGCAGTTTGCTAGCGGGGTATGAGCAGTTCTTC	CASSLLAGYEQFF
.	TRBV29-1	TRBJ2-1	few	TGCAGCGTTGACGACTTAGGGGCAGGGGCAGACAATGAGCAGTTCTTC	CSVDDLGAGADNEQFF
.	TRBV12-3/TRBV12-4	TRBJ1-5	many	TGTGCCAGCAGTTTGGGCAGTAATAGCAATCAGCCCCAGCATTTT	CASSLGSNSNQPQHF
.	TRBV28	TRBJ1-2	many	TGTGCCAGCAGTTCGGGACTTTCTTATGGCTACACCTTC	CASSSGLSYGYTF
TRBD2	TRBV11-2	TRBJ2-7	.	TGTGCCAGCAGCTTACTAGCGGGAGGGACCTACGAGCAGTACTTC	CASSLLAGGTYEQYF
.	TRBV20-1	TRBJ1-1	many	TGCAGTGCAAGTCGGGATTTTTTTGAAGCTTTCTTT	CSASRDFFEAFF
TRBD1	TRBV27	TRBJ2-1	many	TGTGCCAGCAGTCCGTGGGACAGATTATTCTACAATGAGCAGTTCTTC	CASSPWDRLFYNEQFF
.	TRBV3-1	TRBJ1-2	many	TGTGCCAGCAGCCAAGATCTGGGTGGCTACACCTTC	CASSQDLGGYTF
TRBD2	TRBV20-1	TRBJ2-7	.	TGCAGTGCTAGAGGGACTAGCGGGGGGGGCGAGCAGTACTTC	CSARGTSGGGEQYF
.	TRBV7-2	TRBJ2-3	many	TGTGCCAGCAGCCCCCGGTGGTCCGACCCGACAGATACGCAGTATTTT	CASSPRWSDPTDTQYF
.	TRBV28	TRBJ2-3	many	TGTGCCAGCATAACCATGAGGGGAGATACGCAGTATTTT	CASITMRGDTQYF
.	TRBV28	TRBJ2-7	few	TGTGCCAGCAGTTCAGCTGAGACGCGGAGCTCCTACGAGCAGTACTTC	CASSSAETRSSYEQYF
.	TRBV11-2	TRBJ2-6	.	TGTGCCAGCAGCTTAGATAGGCGACAGATACTTGGGGCCAACGTCCTGACTTTC	CASSLDRRQILGANVLTF